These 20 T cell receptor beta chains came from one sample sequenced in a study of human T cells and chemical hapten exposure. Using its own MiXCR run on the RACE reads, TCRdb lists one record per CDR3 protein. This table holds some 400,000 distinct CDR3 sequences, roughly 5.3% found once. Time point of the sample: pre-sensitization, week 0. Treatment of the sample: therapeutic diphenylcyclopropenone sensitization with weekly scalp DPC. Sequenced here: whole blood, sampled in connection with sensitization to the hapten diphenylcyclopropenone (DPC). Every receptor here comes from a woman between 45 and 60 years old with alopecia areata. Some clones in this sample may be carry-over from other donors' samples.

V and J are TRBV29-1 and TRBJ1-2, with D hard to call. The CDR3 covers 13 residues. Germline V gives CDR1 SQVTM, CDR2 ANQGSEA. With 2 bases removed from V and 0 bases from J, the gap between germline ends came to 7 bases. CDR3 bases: TGCAGCGTTGAAATCCGGGCTAACTATGGCTACACCTTC. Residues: CSVEIRANYGYTF.

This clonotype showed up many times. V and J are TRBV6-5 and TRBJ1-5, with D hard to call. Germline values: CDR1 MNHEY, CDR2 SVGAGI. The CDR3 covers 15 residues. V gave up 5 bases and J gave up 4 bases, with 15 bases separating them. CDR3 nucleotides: TGTGCCAGCAGTCTCACCGGGCCTAAAAATCAGCCCCAGCATTTT. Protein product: CASSLTGPKNQPQHF.

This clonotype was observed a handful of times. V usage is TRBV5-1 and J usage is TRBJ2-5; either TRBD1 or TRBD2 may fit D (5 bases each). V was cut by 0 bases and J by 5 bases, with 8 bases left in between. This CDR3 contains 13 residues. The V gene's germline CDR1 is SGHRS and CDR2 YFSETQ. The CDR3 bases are TGCGCCAGCAGCTTGGTTTGGGGGGAGACCCAGTACTTC. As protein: CASSLVWGETQYF.

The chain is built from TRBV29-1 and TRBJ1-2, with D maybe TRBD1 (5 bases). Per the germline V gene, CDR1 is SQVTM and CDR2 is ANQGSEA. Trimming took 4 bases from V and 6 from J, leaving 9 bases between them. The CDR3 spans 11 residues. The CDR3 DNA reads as TGCAGCGTTGTTGGGGGTAATGGCTACACCTTC. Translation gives CSVVGGNGYTF.

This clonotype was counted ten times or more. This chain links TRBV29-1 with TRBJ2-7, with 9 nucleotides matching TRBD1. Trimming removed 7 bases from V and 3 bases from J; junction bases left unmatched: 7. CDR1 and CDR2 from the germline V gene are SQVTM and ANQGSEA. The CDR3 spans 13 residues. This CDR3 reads CSAGRGQGYEQYF. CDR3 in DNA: TGCAGCGCGGGTCGGGGACAGGGCTACGAGCAGTACTTC.

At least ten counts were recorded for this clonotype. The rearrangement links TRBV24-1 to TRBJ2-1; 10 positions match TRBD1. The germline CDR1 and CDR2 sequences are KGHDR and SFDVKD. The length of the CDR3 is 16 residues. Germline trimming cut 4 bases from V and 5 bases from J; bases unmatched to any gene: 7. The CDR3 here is CATSDSDRGPNNEQFF. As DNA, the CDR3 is TGTGCCACCAGTGACTCTGACAGGGGGCCGAACAATGAGCAGTTCTTC.

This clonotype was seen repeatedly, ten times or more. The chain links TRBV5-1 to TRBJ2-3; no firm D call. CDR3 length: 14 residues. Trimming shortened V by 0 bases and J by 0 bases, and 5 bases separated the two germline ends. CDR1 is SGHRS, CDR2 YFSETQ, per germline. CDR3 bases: TGCGCCAGCAGCTTGGGGCAGAGCACAGATACGCAGTATTTT. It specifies CASSLGQSTDTQYF.

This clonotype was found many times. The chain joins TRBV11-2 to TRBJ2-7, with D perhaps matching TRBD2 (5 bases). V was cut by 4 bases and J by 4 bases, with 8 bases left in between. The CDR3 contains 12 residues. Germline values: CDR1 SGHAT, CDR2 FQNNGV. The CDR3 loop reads CASSSLAYEQYF. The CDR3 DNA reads TGTGCCAGCAGCTCGTTAGCGTACGAGCAGTACTTC.

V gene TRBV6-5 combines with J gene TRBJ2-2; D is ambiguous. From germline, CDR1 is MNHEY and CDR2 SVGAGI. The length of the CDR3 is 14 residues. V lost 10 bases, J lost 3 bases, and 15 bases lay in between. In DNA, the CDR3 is TGTGCCATCCGGGTCGTTTCGTACACCGGGGAGCTGTTTTTT. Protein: CAIRVVSYTGELFF.

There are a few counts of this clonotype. The CDR3 loop reads CASSETPEKLFF. DNA for the CDR3: TGTGCCAGCAGTGAAACTCCAGAAAAACTGTTTTTT. The rearrangement joins TRBV6-1 to TRBJ1-4, with D unresolved. This CDR3 spans 12 amino acids. Germline CDR1 and CDR2: MNHNS and SASEGT. Trimming removed 2 bases from V and 8 bases from J, with 6 bases in between.

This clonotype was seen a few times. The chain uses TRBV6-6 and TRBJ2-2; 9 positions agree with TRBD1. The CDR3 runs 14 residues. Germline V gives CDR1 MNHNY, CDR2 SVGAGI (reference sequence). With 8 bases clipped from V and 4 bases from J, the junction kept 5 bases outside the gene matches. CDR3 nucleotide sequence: TGTGCCAGCCTTGTGGACAGGGGCACCGGGGAGCTGTTTTTT. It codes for CASLVDRGTGELFF.

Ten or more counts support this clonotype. This CDR3 is CSVWDINGELFF. The CDR3 bases are TGCAGCGTTTGGGACATTAACGGGGAGCTGTTTTTT. The chain uses TRBV29-1 and TRBJ2-2, with a possible D match to TRBD1 (6 bases). The CDR3 length is 12 residues. Germline V gene data show CDR1 as SQVTM and CDR2 as ANQGSEA. Trimming took off 5 bases at V and 7 bases at J, with 11 bases between the two ends.

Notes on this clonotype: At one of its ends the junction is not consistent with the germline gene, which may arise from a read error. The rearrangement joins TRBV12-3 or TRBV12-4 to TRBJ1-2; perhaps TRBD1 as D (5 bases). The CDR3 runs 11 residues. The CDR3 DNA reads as TGTGCCAGCAGCCCGGGGACCCATATAAGCTTC. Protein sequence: CASSPGTHISF.

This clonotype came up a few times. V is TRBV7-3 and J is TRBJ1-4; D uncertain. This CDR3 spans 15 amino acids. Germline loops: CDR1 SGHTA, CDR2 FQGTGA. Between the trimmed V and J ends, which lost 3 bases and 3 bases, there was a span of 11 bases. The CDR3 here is CASSFNGPPNEKLFF. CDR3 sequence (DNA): TGTGCCAGCAGCTTTAACGGGCCGCCTAATGAAAAACTGTTTTTT.

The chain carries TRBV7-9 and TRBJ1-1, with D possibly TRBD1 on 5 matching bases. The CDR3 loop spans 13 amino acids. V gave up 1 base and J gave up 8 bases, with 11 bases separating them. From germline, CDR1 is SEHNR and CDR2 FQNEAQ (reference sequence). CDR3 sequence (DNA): TGTGCCAGCAGCTTAGTCGGGGACCAGGAAGCTTTCTTT. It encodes CASSLVGDQEAFF.

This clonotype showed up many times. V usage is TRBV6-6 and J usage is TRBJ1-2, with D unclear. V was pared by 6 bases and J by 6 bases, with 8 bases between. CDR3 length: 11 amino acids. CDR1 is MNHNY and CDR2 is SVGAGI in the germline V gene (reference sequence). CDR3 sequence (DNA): TGTGCCAGCAGCCCCGCGCATGGCTACACCTTC. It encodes CASSPAHGYTF.

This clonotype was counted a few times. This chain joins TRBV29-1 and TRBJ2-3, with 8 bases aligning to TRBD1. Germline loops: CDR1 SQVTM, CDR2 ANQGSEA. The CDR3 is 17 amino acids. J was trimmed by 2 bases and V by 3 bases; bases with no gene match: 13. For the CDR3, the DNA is TGCAGCGTTGACATCCCCTTGAGGGACAGGAACACAGATACGCAGTATTTT. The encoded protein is CSVDIPLRDRNTDTQYF.

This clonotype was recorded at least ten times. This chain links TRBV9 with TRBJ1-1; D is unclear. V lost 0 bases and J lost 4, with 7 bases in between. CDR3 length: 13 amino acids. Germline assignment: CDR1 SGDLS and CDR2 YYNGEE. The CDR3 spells CASSVGGFTEAFF. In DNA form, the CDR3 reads TGTGCCAGCAGCGTAGGGGGTTTCACTGAAGCTTTCTTT.

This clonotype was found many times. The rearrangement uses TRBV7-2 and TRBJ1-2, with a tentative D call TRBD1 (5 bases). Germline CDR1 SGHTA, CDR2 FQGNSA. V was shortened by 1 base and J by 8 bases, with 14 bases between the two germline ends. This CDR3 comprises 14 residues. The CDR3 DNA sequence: TGTGCCAGCAGCTTAGGGGGCGGGTTGGAAGGCTACACCTTC. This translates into CASSLGGGLEGYTF.

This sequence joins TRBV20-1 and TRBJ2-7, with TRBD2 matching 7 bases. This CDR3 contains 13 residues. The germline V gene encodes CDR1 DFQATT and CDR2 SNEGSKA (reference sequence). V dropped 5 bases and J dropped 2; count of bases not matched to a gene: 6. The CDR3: CSASRLAPYEQYF. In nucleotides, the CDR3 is TGCAGTGCTTCCAGACTAGCTCCCTACGAGCAGTACTTC.